Listed here is a single T cell receptor beta chain. Its antigen is currently unknown. This entry belongs to a study of cytomegalovirus exposure and HLA in healthy donors. Study-level findings and limits: CMV serostatus stood as the only immune exposure information on hand. Sequencing depth roughly uniform across donors was assumed in presence/absence analyses.

Use of 60 Vbeta and 13 Jbeta primers characterized the PCR. Sequencing used immunoSEQ multiplex PCR; TCRdb keeps in-frame clones, though not all of them. The table lists about 170,000 clones, 78% of them singletons. This CDR3 comprises 13 residues. Germline V CDR1 and CDR2: LGHNA, YSLEER. Trimming took off 1 base at V and 4 bases at J, with 7 bases between the two ends. The V gene is TRBV4-3, the J gene TRBJ2-5; D is possibly TRBD1 (6 bases). Material: PBMCs. The origin of this receptor is a woman aged 50 to 60 in good health and CMV-seropositive. This CDR3 reads CASSQGRGETQYF. Written as DNA, the CDR3 is TGCGCCAGCAGCCAAGGCAGGGGAGAGACCCAGTACTTC.